This T cell receptor beta chain emerged from a study of blood T cell repertoires in COVID-19. Generated by immunoSEQ multiplex PCR, the TCRdb table keeps only in-frame clones and is missing some. Of just over 300,000 clones listed, nearly 90% were seen once; the top ten hold about 2%. This clonotype was obtained from a woman aged 30 to 39 with COVID-19, enrolled during active disease. Sample: peripheral blood.

The CDR3 DNA follows: TGTGCCAGTAGTATATTTGGCAGGGGGCATATCAATGAGCAGTTCTTC. As protein: CASSIFGRGHINEQFF. The rearrangement links TRBV19 to TRBJ2-1; 8 bases line up with TRBD1. The length of the CDR3 is 16 residues. The ends lost 2 bases at V and 6 bases at J; junction bases unmatched: 9. Germline V gene sequence: CDR1 LNHDA, CDR2 SQIVND (reference sequence). Combining the CDR3 with reference TRBV19 and TRBJ2-1 gives the whole variable domain DGGITQSPKYLFRKEGQNVTLSCEQNLNHDAMYWYRQDPGQGLRLIYYSQIVNDFQKGDIAEGYSVSREKKESFPLTVTSAQKNPTAFYLCASSIFGRGHINEQFFGPGTRLTVL.